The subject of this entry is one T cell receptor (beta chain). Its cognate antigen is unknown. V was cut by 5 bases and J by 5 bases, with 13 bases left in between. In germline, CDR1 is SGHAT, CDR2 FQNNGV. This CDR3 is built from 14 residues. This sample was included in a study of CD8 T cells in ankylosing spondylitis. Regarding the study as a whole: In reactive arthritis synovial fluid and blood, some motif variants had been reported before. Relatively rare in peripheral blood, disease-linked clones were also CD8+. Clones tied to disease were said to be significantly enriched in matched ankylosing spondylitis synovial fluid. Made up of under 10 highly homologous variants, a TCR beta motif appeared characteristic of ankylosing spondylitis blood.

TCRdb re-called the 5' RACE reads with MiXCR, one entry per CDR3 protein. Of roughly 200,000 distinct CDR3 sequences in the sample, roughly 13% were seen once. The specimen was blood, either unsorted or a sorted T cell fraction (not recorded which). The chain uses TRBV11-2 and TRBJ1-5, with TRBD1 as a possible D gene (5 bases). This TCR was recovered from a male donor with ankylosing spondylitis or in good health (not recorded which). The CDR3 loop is CASSLGGEYQPQHF. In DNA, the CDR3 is TGTGCCAGCAGCCTGGGAGGGGAGTATCAGCCCCAGCATTTT.